These T cell receptor beta chains were read from a single sample in a study of blood T cell repertoires in COVID-19. The assay was immunoSEQ multiplex PCR, and TCRdb's table has in-frame clones only and misses some. The table includes around 15,000 clones, under 95% detected once. Material: peripheral blood. The origin of the receptors is a man aged 55 to 70 with active COVID-19. Both conserved end residues are trimmed from each CDR3. Each record gives: CDR3 protein, V gene.

cdr3_aa: ASSKGQGSRSNEKLF
v_call: TRBV6-1

cdr3_aa: ASSYQRGGGQETQY
v_call: TRBV6-2/TRBV6-3

cdr3_aa: ASSKTTSGNTIY
v_call: TRBV5-8

cdr3_aa: ASSSSPTAGNTGELF
v_call: TRBV7-3

cdr3_aa: ASRQGTDRNQPQH
v_call: TRBV28

cdr3_aa: ASSFRTGGETQY
v_call: TRBV25-1

cdr3_aa: ASSYGRGGSDTQY
v_call: TRBV6-5

cdr3_aa: ASSPASGAYEQY
v_call: TRBV3-1/TRBV3-2

cdr3_aa: SVDRAVYNEQF
v_call: TRBV29-1

cdr3_aa: ASSGTGSTDTQY
v_call: TRBV7-9

cdr3_aa: ASSLDSAAGYNSPLH
v_call: TRBV5-1

cdr3_aa: ASSLEGSEETQY
v_call: TRBV13

cdr3_aa: ATSDPSFLGVTF
v_call: TRBV24-1

cdr3_aa: AIKAGGIEAF
v_call: TRBV10-3

cdr3_aa: ASSLDSGHEKLF
v_call: TRBV5-4

cdr3_aa: ASSEARPGYT
v_call: TRBV6-1

cdr3_aa: ASSEPGLPGAYGYT
v_call: TRBV6-1

cdr3_aa: ASSPGQGYEKLF
v_call: TRBV9

cdr3_aa: ASSPDSEELF
v_call: TRBV18

cdr3_aa: ASSGAGGRYEKLF
v_call: TRBV2

cdr3_aa: ASSMAQSGAF
v_call: TRBV19

cdr3_aa: ASRPGGQSYEQY
v_call: TRBV19

cdr3_aa: ATSERRVNNSPLH
v_call: TRBV15

cdr3_aa: ASSVTGGSSGNTIY
v_call: TRBV5-1

cdr3_aa: ASSPGQGEGT
v_call: TRBV7-3

cdr3_aa: ASSLEEGRSGYT
v_call: TRBV5-1

cdr3_aa: ASSPGQGDNSPLH
v_call: TRBV5-1

cdr3_aa: ASSLGRGSSDTQY
v_call: TRBV7-9

cdr3_aa: ASSLQRPGQGYEQY
v_call: TRBV5-1

cdr3_aa: ASSSGTGDEKLF
v_call: TRBV10-1

cdr3_aa: ASSLGWGHQPQH
v_call: TRBV7-9

cdr3_aa: ASSAKIRDRADYEQY
v_call: TRBV7-7

cdr3_aa: ASSGRGAKASYT
v_call: TRBV14

cdr3_aa: ASSLFRSGGLETQY
v_call: TRBV7-9

cdr3_aa: ASLPGSNTGELF
v_call: TRBV28

cdr3_aa: ASSPGTSRQETQY
v_call: TRBV7-7

cdr3_aa: ASSPTTGGYTIY
v_call: TRBV5-1

cdr3_aa: ASSRPGVSNQPQH
v_call: TRBV19

cdr3_aa: ASRGQGSTGELF
v_call: TRBV2

cdr3_aa: ASSLGHGQGAADTQY
v_call: TRBV5-1

cdr3_aa: ASSSGPTSGGPGNEQF
v_call: TRBV5-1

cdr3_aa: ASSWGLADDTDTQY
v_call: TRBV5-1

cdr3_aa: ATQGSYNEQF
v_call: TRBV5-1

cdr3_aa: ASDRSGQGRNTIY
v_call: TRBV19

cdr3_aa: ASSLRGAGYNEQF
v_call: TRBV2

cdr3_aa: ASSFGQGGNTEAF
v_call: TRBV9

cdr3_aa: ASSVTGGYEQF
v_call: TRBV6-4

cdr3_aa: ASSSGPGGFNEQY
v_call: TRBV7-6

cdr3_aa: ASSPPPGQGGGYT
v_call: TRBV7-9

cdr3_aa: ASSDPTGGTYEQY
v_call: TRBV2